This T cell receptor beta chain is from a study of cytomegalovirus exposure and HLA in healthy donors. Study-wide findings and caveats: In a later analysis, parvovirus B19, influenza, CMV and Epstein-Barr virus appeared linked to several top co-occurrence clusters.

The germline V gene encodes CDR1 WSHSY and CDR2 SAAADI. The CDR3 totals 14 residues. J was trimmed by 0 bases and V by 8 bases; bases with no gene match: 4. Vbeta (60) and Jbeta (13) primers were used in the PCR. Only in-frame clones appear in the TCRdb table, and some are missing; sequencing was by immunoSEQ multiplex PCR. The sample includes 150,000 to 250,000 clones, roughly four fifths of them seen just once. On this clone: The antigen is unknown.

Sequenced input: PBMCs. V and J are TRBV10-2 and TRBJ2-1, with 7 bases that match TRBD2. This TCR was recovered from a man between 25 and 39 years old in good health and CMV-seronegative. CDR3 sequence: CASWEGSSYNEQFF. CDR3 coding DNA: TGCGCCAGCTGGGAGGGGTCCTCCTACAATGAGCAGTTCTTC.